This record looks at one T cell receptor (beta chain) sequence and its context. The CDR3 sequence is 15 residues long. The germline gives CDR1 GTSNPN, CDR2 SVGIG (reference sequence). The V gene lost 4 bases and the J gene lost 1 base, with 15 bases spanning the gap. The Seattle site enrolled patients during active infection and followed them longitudinally. The data derive from a study of blood T cell repertoires in COVID-19. Original data processing: It was from reference gene primer amplification that nucleated cell counts were estimated. The method was immunoSEQ multiplex PCR; TCRdb's version includes in-frame clones alone and lacks a portion of them. Clonal size and the V and J genes are those of that table, whereas D and trimming came from the DNA. The sample lists about 350,000 clones; 75% to 90% were seen once.

This TCR derives from an older woman with COVID-19, enrolled during active disease. The chain has TRBV30 and TRBJ2-3; a weak D match, TRBD2 (6 bases). Specimen: peripheral blood. CDR3 amino acids: CAWKGLSLGTDTQYF. The CDR3 nucleotides read TGTGCCTGGAAGGGACTGAGTTTAGGCACAGATACGCAGTATTTT.